This TCR beta chain was recovered during a study of blood T cell repertoires in COVID-19. V shed 2 bases and J shed 9 bases, with 18 bases lying between them. This CDR3 is built from 15 residues. CDR1 and CDR2 (germline): SGHDT, YYEEEE. Here immunoSEQ multiplex PCR was the method, and the copy in TCRdb shows in-frame clones only, minus some. Of 150,000 to 200,000 clones listed, 60% to 80% are singletons. This clonotype was obtained from a woman in her seventies with acute or convalescent COVID-19. The sample comprised peripheral blood. This chain uses TRBV5-6 with TRBJ2-1, with D perhaps TRBD2 (5 bases). The CDR3 is CASSFYEKLRGEQFF. The CDR3 DNA sequence: TGTGCCAGCAGCTTTTACGAGAAGCTCCGGGGTGAGCAGTTCTTC.